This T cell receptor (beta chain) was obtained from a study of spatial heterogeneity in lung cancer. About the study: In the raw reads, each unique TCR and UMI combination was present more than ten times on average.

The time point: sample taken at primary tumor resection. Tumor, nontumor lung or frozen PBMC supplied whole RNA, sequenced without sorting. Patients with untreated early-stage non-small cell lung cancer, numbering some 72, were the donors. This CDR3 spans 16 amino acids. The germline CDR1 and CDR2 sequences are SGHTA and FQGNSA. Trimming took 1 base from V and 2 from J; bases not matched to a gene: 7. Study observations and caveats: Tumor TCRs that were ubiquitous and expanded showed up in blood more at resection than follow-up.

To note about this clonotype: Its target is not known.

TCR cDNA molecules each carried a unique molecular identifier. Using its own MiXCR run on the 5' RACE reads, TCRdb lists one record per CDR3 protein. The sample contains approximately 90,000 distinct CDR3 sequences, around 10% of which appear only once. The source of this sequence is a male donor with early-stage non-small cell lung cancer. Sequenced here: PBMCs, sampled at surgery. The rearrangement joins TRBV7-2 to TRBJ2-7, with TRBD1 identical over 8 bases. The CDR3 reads CASSLVLAGGTYEQYF. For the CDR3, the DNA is TGTGCCAGCAGCTTAGTATTGGCAGGGGGCACCTACGAGCAGTACTTC.